This T cell receptor (beta chain) was sequenced in a study of T cells in Graves' hyperthyroidism and ophthalmopathy. About the research overall: Before treatment of any kind, peripheral blood was taken at initial diagnosis.

TCR beta CDR3 region amplification was performed from RNA transcripts. A set of HTBI primers served as the primers for a first-round RT-PCR of the TCR CDR3. TCRdb redid the calling of the multiplex PCR reads with MiXCR, one entry per CDR3 protein. Among approximately 400,000 distinct CDR3 sequences listed, just under 15% were seen once. This CDR3 comprises 15 residues. J was trimmed by 2 bases and V by 5 bases; bases with no gene match: 1. Aged 18 to 65, the patients had hyperthyroidism that was newly diagnosed and had lasted under 2 months. The PBMCs were sourced from fresh peripheral blood (more than 8.5 ml). The sample holds many counts of this clonotype.

The chain uses TRBV12-3 or TRBV12-4 and TRBJ2-6; 9 bases are shared with TRBD1. Sample: blood. This TCR derives from a woman aged 25 to 45 with Graves' hyperthyroidism. The CDR3 is CASSDRGAGANVLTF. CDR3 coding DNA: TGTGCCAGCAGTGACAGGGGGGCTGGGGCCAACGTCCTGACTTTC.